This TCR beta chain was retrieved from a study of blood T cells in healthy people across ages. With a J-beta primer mix and a sample-barcoded 5' primer, a second PCR ran about 6 to 11 cycles. TCRdb fed the 5' RACE reads into MiXCR, producing one record per CDR3 protein. The sample includes 550,000 to 650,000 distinct CDR3 sequences, around 31% seen only once; the top ten take approximately 14%. This clonotype has just one count. A clone one base away is much larger, so this may be a read error. Trimming shortened V by 8 bases and J by 4 bases, and 18 bases separated the two germline ends. This CDR3 contains 15 residues. Germline V lookup: CDR1 ENHRY, CDR2 SYGVKD.

The clonotype was recovered from a woman of 80 years or more in good health. The gene calls are TRBV10-3 and TRBJ2-4, with a weak D call TRBD2 (5 bases). Sequenced input: blood. CDR3 sequence (DNA): TGTGCCATCCCGGTTAGCGTAGCGAAAAAAAACATTCAGTACTTC. It translates to CAIPVSVAKKNIQYF.